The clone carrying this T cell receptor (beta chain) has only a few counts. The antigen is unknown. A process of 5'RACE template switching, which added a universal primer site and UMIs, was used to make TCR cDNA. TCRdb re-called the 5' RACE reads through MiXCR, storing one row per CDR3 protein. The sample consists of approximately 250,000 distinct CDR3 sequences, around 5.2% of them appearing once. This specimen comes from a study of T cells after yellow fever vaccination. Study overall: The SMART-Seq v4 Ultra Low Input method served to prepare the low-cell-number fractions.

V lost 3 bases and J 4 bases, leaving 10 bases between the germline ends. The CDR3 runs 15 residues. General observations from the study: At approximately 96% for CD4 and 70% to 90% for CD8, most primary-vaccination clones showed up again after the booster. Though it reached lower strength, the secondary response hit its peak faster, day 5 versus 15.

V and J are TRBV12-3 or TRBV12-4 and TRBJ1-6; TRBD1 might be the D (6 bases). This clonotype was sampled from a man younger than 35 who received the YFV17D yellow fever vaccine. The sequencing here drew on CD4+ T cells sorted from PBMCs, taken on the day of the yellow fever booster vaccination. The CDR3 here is CASSFGGAYNSPLHF. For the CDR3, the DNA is TGTGCCAGCAGTTTCGGGGGGGCGTATAATTCACCCCTCCACTTT.